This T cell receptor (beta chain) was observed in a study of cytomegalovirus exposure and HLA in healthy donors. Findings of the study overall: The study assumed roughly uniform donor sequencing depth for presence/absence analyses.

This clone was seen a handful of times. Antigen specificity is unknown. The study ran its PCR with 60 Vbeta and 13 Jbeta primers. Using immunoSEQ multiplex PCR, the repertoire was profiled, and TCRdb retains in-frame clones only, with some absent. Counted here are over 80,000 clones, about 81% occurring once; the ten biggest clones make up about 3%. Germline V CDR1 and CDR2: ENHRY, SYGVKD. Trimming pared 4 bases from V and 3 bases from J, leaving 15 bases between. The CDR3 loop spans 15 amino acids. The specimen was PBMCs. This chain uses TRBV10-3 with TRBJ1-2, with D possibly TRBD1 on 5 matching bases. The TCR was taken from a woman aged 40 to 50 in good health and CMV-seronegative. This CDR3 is CAISGTQPLDYGYTF. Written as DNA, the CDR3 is TGTGCCATCAGTGGGACACAGCCTCTTGACTATGGCTACACCTTC.